This T cell receptor (beta chain) is drawn from a study of shared T cell receptors in the human thymus. This CDR3 contains 15 residues. The trim removed 0 bases at V and 2 bases at J, leaving 4 bases unmatched. Germline V gene data show CDR1 as SGHDT and CDR2 as YYEEEE. Here immunoSEQ multiplex PCR was the method, and the copy in TCRdb shows in-frame clones only, minus some. The sample consists of some 640,000 clones, 80% to 90% of them appearing once. This same sample was also taken into another study, of human thymus T cells. That report adds: Corrective heart surgery yielded the resections from which the thymus tissue came. Blood and thymic repertoires both appeared biased in V and J gene usage.

This sequence originates from a boy younger than two with a congenital heart defect. The genes are TRBV5-6 and TRBJ2-7, with TRBD1 identical over 8 bases. Sequenced input: thymocytes. CDR3 loop: CASSLGQGIPYEQYF. In nucleotides, the CDR3 is TGTGCCAGCAGCTTGGGACAGGGGATCCCCTACGAGCAGTACTTC. Full variable domain (remainder filled in from reference TRBV5-6 and TRBJ2-7): DAGVTQSPTHLIKTRGQQVTLRCSPKSGHDTVSWYQQALGQGPQFIFQYYEEEERQRGNFPDRFSGHQFPNYSSELNVNALLLGDSALYLCASSLGQGIPYEQYFGPGTRLTVT.